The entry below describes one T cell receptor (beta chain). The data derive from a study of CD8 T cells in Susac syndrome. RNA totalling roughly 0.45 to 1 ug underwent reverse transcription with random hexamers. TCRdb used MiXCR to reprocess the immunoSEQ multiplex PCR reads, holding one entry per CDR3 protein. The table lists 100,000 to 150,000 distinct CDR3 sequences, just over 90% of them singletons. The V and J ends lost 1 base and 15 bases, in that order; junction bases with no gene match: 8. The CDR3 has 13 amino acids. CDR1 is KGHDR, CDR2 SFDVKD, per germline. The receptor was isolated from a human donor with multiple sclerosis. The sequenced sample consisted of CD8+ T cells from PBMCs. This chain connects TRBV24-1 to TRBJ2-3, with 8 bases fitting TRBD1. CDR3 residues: CATSDFGQGRLYF. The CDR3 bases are TGTGCCACCAGTGATTTCGGACAGGGCAGACTCTATTTT.